This entry concerns a single TCR beta chain. Additional DNA sequences in this sample encode the identical CDR3. Sequencing templates came from extracted RNA that was reverse transcribed into cDNA. Here immunoSEQ multiplex PCR was the method, and the copy in TCRdb shows in-frame clones only, minus some. The top ten clones hold 16% of a sample with about 100,000 clones, 60% of them seen once. The V end lost 1 base, the J end lost 7 bases, and 11 bases lay between the germline ends. Per the germline V gene, CDR1 is SEHNR and CDR2 is FQNEAQ (reference sequence). The CDR3 runs to 14 residues. Stated treatment: oral pan-JAK inhibitor, 5-10 mg twice daily. These data belong to a study of CD8+ T cells in alopecia areata.

The gene calls are TRBV7-9 and TRBJ1-5; TRBD1 might be the D (5 bases). The receptor was isolated from a human donor with alopecia areata. The sequencing used CD8+ T cells sorted from blood, collected at week 56, from a patient treated with tofacitinib. The CDR3, as DNA: TGTGCCAGCAGCTTAGGGCAGGGTGGACAGCCCCAGCATTTT. Translating gives CASSLGQGGQPQHF.